This record covers a single TCR beta chain. Its antigen is unknown. This CDR3 spans 19 amino acids. V lost 0 bases to trimming and J lost 6 bases; unmatched junction nucleotides: 16. CDR1 MGHRA and CDR2 YSYEKL come from the germline V gene. Amounts of about 0.9-11 million cryopreserved PBMC were held in the samples before DNA extraction. Researchers report immunoSEQ v3.0 was run at survey level. Per-sample targets for sequencing were roughly 40,000-55,000 T-cell genomes. The method was immunoSEQ multiplex PCR; TCRdb's version includes in-frame clones alone and lacks a portion of them. The sample records 35,000 to 45,000 clones, 80% to 90% being singletons. This entry comes from a study of long-term antiretroviral therapy in people with HIV. General study points: The repertoire was dominated at all time points by clones expanded before ART.

The genes are TRBV4-1 and TRBJ2-7; TRBD2 matches at 11 bases. The source material was unsorted PBMCs, sampled just before starting antiretroviral therapy. This receptor was taken from a woman in her late teens or twenties with HIV. The chain's CDR3 is CASSQDTGLAAQGRLEQYF. The CDR3 DNA reads as TGCGCCAGCAGCCAAGACACGGGACTAGCGGCCCAAGGTAGACTCGAGCAGTACTTC.